This passage covers 5 T cell receptor beta chains from one sample sequenced in a study of T cells in Graves' hyperthyroidism and ophthalmopathy. It was RNA transcripts that yielded the amplified TCR beta CDR3 regions. In the first-round RT-PCR of the TCR CDR3, the HTBI primer set was used. TCRdb fed the multiplex PCR reads into MiXCR, producing one record per CDR3 protein. The sample includes nearly 750,000 distinct CDR3 sequences, approximately 36% of them seen just once. The specimen was blood. These receptors all stem from a middle-aged woman with Graves' hyperthyroidism.

The rearrangement uses TRBV19 and TRBJ1-5, with D possibly TRBD1 on 6 matching bases. Germline-derived CDR1 and CDR2 are LNHDA and SQIVND (reference sequence). With 4 bases removed from V and 5 bases from J, the gap between germline ends came to 18 bases. The CDR3 is 16 amino acids. Here the CDR3 reads CASSTYKQGPHQPQHF. CDR3 nucleotide sequence: TGTGCCAGTAGTACATATAAACAGGGTCCCCATCAGCCCCAGCATTTT.

With respect to this clonotype: An end of the junction does not agree with germline; a read error may underlie this. This chain uses TRBV7-8 with TRBJ1-5, with 8 bases matching TRBD1. CDR1 is SGHVS and CDR2 is FQNEAQ in the germline V gene. The CDR3 contains 17 residues. The CDR3 DNA reads TGCGCCAGCAGCCGTCGAACAGGGGGGAATAGCAATCAGCCCCAGCATTTT. It encodes CASSRRTGGNSNQPQHF.

This clonotype came up many times. The chain couples TRBV19 to TRBJ1-5, with D maybe TRBD1 (5 bases). The V and J ends lost 7 bases and 0 bases respectively, with 10 bases between them. The germline gives CDR1 LNHDA, CDR2 SQIVND (reference sequence). The CDR3 covers 14 residues. CDR3 DNA sequence: TGTGCCAGTATGCAGGGTCTTAGCAATCAGCCCCAGCATTTT. This translates into CASMQGLSNQPQHF.

This clonotype was observed a few times. The rearrangement links TRBV27 to TRBJ2-5; the D is unclear. Trimming removed 4 bases from V and 2 bases from J, with 8 bases in between. CDR3 length: 13 residues. Germline CDR1 is MNHEY and CDR2 is SMNVEV (reference sequence). The DNA for the CDR3 is TGTGCCAGCAGTTCAATCATTCAAGAGACCCAGTACTTC. Protein sequence: CASSSIIQETQYF.

This clonotype appeared many times. The J gene is TRBJ2-5, the V gene TRBV2; TRBD2 is a possible D gene (5 bases). The V end was cut by 4 bases, the J end by 5 bases, with 14 bases between. The length of the CDR3 is 14 residues. Per germline, CDR1 SNHLY and CDR2 FYNNEI. CDR3 residues: CASSGEGSLETQYF. The CDR3 DNA sequence: TGTGCCAGCAGTGGCGAGGGTAGCTTGGAGACCCAGTACTTC.